A selection of T cell receptor beta chains follows, all from one sample in a study of shared T cell receptors in the human thymus. Method: immunoSEQ multiplex PCR; TCRdb's copy keeps in-frame clones and lacks some. The sample includes 550,000 to 800,000 clones, approximately 85% of them seen just once. These data also formed part of another study, on human thymus T cells.

Sequencing input: thymocytes. These TCRs come from a girl under two years old with a congenital heart defect. Each CDR3 is given with its conserved first and last residue. The order of the fields is CDR3 length, clone size, D gene, J gene, V gene, CDR3 protein, CDR3 DNA. The D gene is left open where the match is weak. Some rows mark clone size as missing; the rest say once, few, many or name a class of expanded clone.

16 . TRBD1 TRBJ1-3 TRBV11-2 CASSSTGTGYDRTIYF TGTGCCAGCAGCTCGACCGGGACAGGGTACGATCGCACCATATATTTT
15 . . TRBJ2-7 TRBV5-1 CASSSIAGLGYEQYF TGCGCCAGCAGCTCCATAGCAGGGTTAGGCTACGAGCAGTACTTC
15 . . TRBJ1-1 TRBV9 CASSVHDGMNTEAFF TGTGCCAGCAGCGTGCACGACGGGATGAACACTGAAGCTTTCTTT
10 once . TRBJ1-2 TRBV6-1 CAGRGDGYTF TGTGCCGGCAGGGGCGATGGCTACACCTTC
14 . TRBD1 TRBJ2-7 TRBV28 CATDRGRPSYEQYF TGTGCCACCGACAGGGGGCGGCCCTCCTACGAGCAGTACTTC
14 . TRBD2 TRBJ2-1 TRBV4-1 CASSPGTRLNEQFF TGCGCCAGCAGCCCTGGGACTAGGCTCAATGAGCAGTTCTTC
21 few . TRBJ2-2 TRBV5-1 CASSLDGQVAGPKDYTGELFF TGCGCCAGCAGCTTGGATGGGCAGGTTGCAGGCCCCAAGGATTACACCGGGGAGCTGTTTTTT
15 . TRBD1 TRBJ1-3 TRBV29-1 CSVVSDRGKRNTIYF TGCAGCGTTGTATCAGACAGGGGGAAGAGAAACACCATATATTTT
17 . TRBD1 TRBJ1-4 TRBV7-6 CASSSDRVLGFGEKLFF TGTGCCAGCAGCTCCGACAGGGTTTTGGGCTTCGGAGAAAAACTGTTTTTT
17 . . TRBJ2-1 TRBV2 CASRMDRRGTGYNEQFF TGTGCCAGCCGGATGGACCGGCGGGGGACAGGATACAATGAGCAGTTCTTC
15 . . TRBJ1-2 TRBV4-1 CASSQDFGANYGYTF TGCGCCAGCAGCCAAGATTTCGGGGCTAACTATGGCTACACCTTC
14 . . TRBJ2-5 TRBV10-3 CAISESQYQEAQYF TGTGCCATCAGTGAGTCGCAGTACCAAGAGGCCCAGTACTTC
12 . . TRBJ1-5 TRBV7-9 CASSLDWSPQHF TGTGCCAGCAGCTTAGACTGGTCGCCCCAGCATTTT
16 once . TRBJ2-3 TRBV27 CASSTILDSRPDTQYF TGTGCCAGCAGTACCATACTTGACAGCCGTCCAGATACGCAGTATTTT
15 . TRBD1 TRBJ2-2 TRBV6-5 CASSWDRELDGELFF TGTGCCAGCAGTTGGGACAGGGAATTGGACGGGGAGCTGTTTTTT
16 . TRBD1 TRBJ2-3 TRBV5-4 CASSDAGTGNTDTQYF TGTGCCAGCAGCGACGCCGGGACAGGAAACACAGATACGCAGTATTTT
13 . . TRBJ1-2 TRBV14 CASSPEGGYGYTF TGTGCCAGCAGCCCGGAGGGAGGGTATGGCTACACCTTC
14 . TRBD1 TRBJ1-2 TRBV27 CASSFDRGDYGYTF TGTGCCAGCAGTTTCGACAGGGGGGACTATGGCTACACCTTC
16 . . TRBJ1-1 TRBV29-1 CSVERGCRWMNTEAFF TGCAGCGTTGAAAGGGGTTGTCGGTGGATGAACACTGAAGCTTTCTTT
13 . . TRBJ2-7 TRBV5-5 CASSFPGYYEQYF TGTGCCAGCAGCTTCCCAGGGTACTACGAGCAGTACTTC
19 . TRBD1 TRBJ2-5 TRBV10-2 CASSDTGGVGNTTRETQYF TGCGCCAGCAGTGATACAGGGGGCGTAGGGAATACTACAAGGGAGACCCAGTACTTC
14 . TRBD1 TRBJ2-7 TRBV4-1 CASSQEQGNYEQYF TGCGCCAGCAGCCAAGAACAGGGGAACTACGAGCAGTACTTC